The 14 T cell receptor beta chains given below trace back to one sample, sequenced in a study of regulatory T cells in long-lasting Graves disease. Described time point: newly diagnosed GD, antithyroid drugs for less than 3 months. RNA from PBMCs was the source of the TCR library. To make TCR beta libraries, researchers used iRepertoire HTBI primers and Arm-PCR of CDR3 regions. TCRdb reanalysed the multiplex PCR reads using MiXCR and keeps one entry per CDR3 protein. The sample has over 500,000 distinct CDR3 sequences; approximately 16% are singletons. Separately, the same data were catalogued under a study of T cells in Graves' hyperthyroidism and ophthalmopathy.

This specimen was peripheral blood mononuclear cells (PBMCs), taken at new diagnosis, from a patient treated with antithyroid drugs. The receptors come from a man between 18 and 35 years old with Graves disease.

Many counts were recorded for this clonotype. The chain combines TRBV20-1 with TRBJ1-1; 8 positions match TRBD1. This CDR3 contains 12 residues. Germline CDR1 reads DFQATT; CDR2 reads SNEGSKA (reference sequence). V lost 6 bases, J lost 3 bases, and 3 bases stayed unmatched. The DNA for the CDR3 is TGCAGTGCCCCACAGGGGGACACTGAAGCTTTCTTT. It is translated as CSAPQGDTEAFF.

This clonotype occurred a few times. This sequence joins TRBV20-1 and TRBJ2-1; 7 nucleotides match TRBD1. CDR3 length equals 13 residues. The germline V gene has CDR1 DFQATT and CDR2 SNEGSKA (reference sequence). With 3 bases clipped from V and 6 bases from J, the junction kept 5 bases outside the gene matches. The CDR3 here is CSASKTGPNEQFF. CDR3 in DNA: TGCAGTGCTAGTAAGACAGGGCCCAATGAGCAGTTCTTC.

This chain joins TRBV4-1 and TRBJ2-5; weak D call: TRBD1 (5 bases). The V and J ends lost 0 bases and 2 bases respectively, with 13 bases between them. Germline CDR1 is MGHRA and CDR2 is YSYEKL. CDR3 size: 16 residues. CDR3 DNA: TGCGCCAGCAGCCAAGATCCGGTAACAGGACAAGAGACCCAGTACTTC. This gives the protein CASSQDPVTGQETQYF.

The chain links TRBV7-9 to TRBJ1-3, with D possibly matching TRBD1 (5 bases). Deletions cut 4 bases from V and 3 bases from J, with 10 bases between. This CDR3 contains 14 residues. CDR1 and CDR2 from the germline V gene are SEHNR and FQNEAQ (reference sequence). CDR3 residues: CASSSAGLGNTIYF. As DNA, the CDR3 is TGTGCCAGCAGCTCGGCAGGGCTTGGAAACACCATATATTTT.

This clonotype was counted ten times or more. The DNA for the CDR3 is TGTGCCAGCAGTGAAAGCGGGTCCGGGGAGCTGTTTTTT. Its translation: CASSESGSGELFF. This chain joins TRBV12-3 or TRBV12-4 and TRBJ2-2, with a weak D call TRBD2 (6 bases). The V and J ends lost 5 bases and 6 bases respectively, with 10 bases between them. This CDR3 comprises 13 residues.

This clonotype was recorded many times. The chain is built from TRBV2 and TRBJ1-2; 9 bases map to TRBD1. The junction had 2 bases not matched to a gene; V was cut back by 5 bases and J by 1 base. Germline-derived CDR1 and CDR2 are SNHLY and FYNNEI. The CDR3 contains 14 residues. CDR3: CASSRTGVNYGYTF. DNA for the CDR3: TGTGCCAGCAGTCGGACAGGGGTTAACTATGGCTACACCTTC. Full variable domain (outside the CDR3, taken from reference TRBV2 and TRBJ1-2): EPEVTQTPSHQVTQMGQEVILRCVPISNHLYFYWYRQILGQKVEFLVSFYNNEISEKSEIFDDQFSVERPDGSNFTLKIRSTKLEDSAMYFCASSRTGVNYGYTFGSGTRLTVV.

V is TRBV19 and J is TRBJ1-1; D not certain. The CDR3 is 13 residues long. CDR1 LNHDA and CDR2 SQIVND come from the germline V gene (reference sequence). Trimming left V 5 bases short and J 8 bases short, with 15 bases between. CDR3 loop: CASSWTARGEAFF. The CDR3 DNA reads as TGTGCCAGTAGTTGGACGGCCCGAGGGGAAGCTTTCTTT.

This clonotype has ten or more counts. The rearrangement links TRBV11-2 to TRBJ2-5, with a tentative D call TRBD1 (7 bases). The germline V gene has CDR1 SGHAT and CDR2 FQNNGV. V was pared by 0 bases and J by 5 bases, with 13 bases between. CDR3 length: 15 amino acids. CDR3 loop: CASSLDQGGMETQYF. The CDR3 DNA sequence: TGTGCCAGCAGCTTAGATCAGGGGGGCATGGAGACCCAGTACTTC.

The chain is built from TRBV6-1 and TRBJ1-2; 7 nucleotides match TRBD1. V gave up 5 bases and J gave up 3 bases; unmatched junction bases: 3. Germline CDR1 reads MNHNS; CDR2 reads SASEGT. CDR3 length: 13 amino acids. The CDR3 sequence: CASSQGTDYGYTF. The CDR3 nucleotides are TGTGCCAGCAGTCAGGGGACAGACTATGGCTACACCTTC.

This clonotype was seen a few times. The chain joins TRBV14 to TRBJ2-1; no reliable D call. The CDR3 contains 15 residues. V lost 0 bases and J lost 0, with 6 bases in between. Germline loops: CDR1 SGHDN, CDR2 FVKESK. CDR3 DNA: TGTGCCAGCAGCCAAGAAGAGATCTCCTACAATGAGCAGTTCTTC. It yields the protein CASSQEEISYNEQFF.

This clonotype showed up just a few times. In DNA form, the CDR3 reads TGTGCCAGCAGCCAAGATAGAGCGGGAGCTTCCTACGAGCAGTACTTC. Its translation is CASSQDRAGASYEQYF. The chain recombines TRBV4-2 with TRBJ2-7; TRBD2 agrees at 8 bases. This CDR3 spans 16 amino acids. The V segment lost 0 bases and the J segment 1 base; nucleotides outside the gene matches: 5. CDR1 and CDR2 from the germline V gene are LGHNA and YNFKEQ.

The J gene is TRBJ2-3, the V gene TRBV20-1; D might be TRBD1 (5 bases). CDR3 size: 14 residues. The germline gives CDR1 DFQATT, CDR2 SNEGSKA (reference sequence). The CDR3 DNA reads as TGCAGCGCCACGGTGCCGACCGGACAACATACGCAGTATTTT. It yields the protein CSATVPTGQHTQYF.

This clonotype was seen only a few times. The chain uses TRBV20-1 and TRBJ2-1; D ambiguous. This CDR3 has 13 amino acids. Germline V CDR1 and CDR2: DFQATT, SNEGSKA (reference sequence). V was cut by 1 base and J by 7 bases, with 11 bases left in between. The CDR3 protein is CSARGPHRNEQFF. Here the CDR3 DNA reads TGCAGTGCTAGAGGTCCGCATCGGAATGAGCAGTTCTTC.

This clonotype was recorded many times. The chain combines TRBV28 with TRBJ1-1; D uncertain. Germline V gene data show CDR1 as MDHEN and CDR2 as SYDVKM. The length of the CDR3 is 12 residues. In nucleotides, the CDR3 is TGTGCGGAAAGTAGGTTGAACACTGAAGCTTTCTTT. Protein: CAESRLNTEAFF.